One and the same sample provided the 21 T cell receptor beta chains below, sequenced in a study of cytomegalovirus exposure and HLA in healthy donors. The PCR had 60 Vbeta and 13 Jbeta primers. Produced via immunoSEQ multiplex PCR; TCRdb's table is partial and in-frame only. This sample yields 140,000 to 150,000 clones, of which 75% are seen a single time; about 7% belongs to the top ten. The source material was PBMCs. The source is a man aged 30-40 years in good health and CMV-seronegative.

The rearrangement joins TRBV27 to TRBJ2-2; D gene uncertain. The CDR3 totals 14 residues. Germline CDR1 MNHEY, CDR2 SMNVEV (reference sequence). V lost 3 bases, J lost 1 base, and 6 bases lay in between. This CDR3 reads CASSFVENTGELFF. In DNA form, the CDR3 reads TGTGCCAGCAGTTTCGTAGAGAACACCGGGGAGCTGTTTTTT.

The rearrangement links TRBV5-1 to TRBJ1-5; D might be TRBD1 (5 bases). The CDR3 has 15 amino acids. Germline V CDR1 and CDR2: SGHRS, YFSETQ. The V end lost 0 bases, the J end lost 9 bases, and 16 bases lay between the germline ends. CDR3 sequence (DNA): TGCGCCAGCAGCTTGGACTCAGACAGTATGAGGCCCCAGCATTTT. Translated, it gives CASSLDSDSMRPQHF.

The V call is TRBV28, the J call TRBJ1-5, with 8 bases that match TRBD1. The CDR3 extends over 15 amino acids. CDR1 and CDR2 (germline): MDHEN, SYDVKM. V shed 7 bases, J shed 8 bases, and the junction held 13 bases outside the gene matches. The chain's CDR3 is CASTLGGQGAKPQHF. In DNA form, the CDR3 reads TGTGCCAGCACCTTGGGCGGGCAGGGGGCGAAGCCCCAGCATTTT.

The CDR3 spells CASSWNYTGIQPQHF. In DNA form, the CDR3 reads TGTGCCAGCAGCTGGAATTATACAGGGATTCAGCCCCAGCATTTT. The V and J genes are TRBV7-3 and TRBJ1-5; D might be TRBD1 (6 bases). The CDR3 runs to 15 residues. Trimming took 4 bases from V and 6 from J, leaving 16 bases between them. The V gene's germline CDR1 is SGHTA and CDR2 FQGTGA.

The chain is built from TRBV6-5 and TRBJ1-5; a weak D match, TRBD1 (6 bases). V was shortened by 1 base and J by 2 bases, with 9 bases between the two germline ends. There are 15 residues in the CDR3. CDR1 is MNHEY and CDR2 is SVGAGI in the germline V gene. CDR3 nucleotide sequence: TGTGCCAGCAGTTACTACCCAGGGGGCAATCAGCCCCAGCATTTT. This codes for CASSYYPGGNQPQHF.

A few counts support this clone. The rearrangement uses TRBV5-6 and TRBJ2-7, with no clear D. The CDR3 sequence is 15 residues long. Trimming pared 2 bases from V and 0 bases from J, leaving 12 bases between. Germline V gives CDR1 SGHDT, CDR2 YYEEEE. The DNA of the CDR3 is TGTGCCAGCAGCTTAGGATCAGCGAGCTCCTACGAGCAGTACTTC. Amino acids: CASSLGSASSYEQYF.

Only a few counts were recorded for this clone. The chain uses TRBV6-1 and TRBJ2-6, with D tentatively TRBD2 (5 bases). Germline V gives CDR1 MNHNS, CDR2 SASEGT. The CDR3 runs to 15 residues. Trimming removed 5 bases from V and 2 bases from J, with 10 bases in between. CDR3 region: CASSPEGTGANVLTF. The CDR3 coding sequence is TGTGCCAGCAGTCCTGAGGGCACTGGGGCCAACGTCCTGACTTTC.

The chain employs TRBV7-9 and TRBJ1-4, with D hard to call. This CDR3 spans 14 amino acids. Germline V gene lookup returns CDR1 SEHNR and CDR2 FQNEAQ (reference sequence). V was pared by 1 base and J by 4 bases, with 7 bases between. The CDR3 loop is CASSLGGSNEKLFF. The CDR3 DNA is TGTGCCAGCAGCTTAGGCGGAAGTAATGAAAAACTGTTTTTT.

The chain combines TRBV6-5 with TRBJ2-5; 9 bases align to TRBD1. Germline assignment: CDR1 MNHEY and CDR2 SVGAGI. Trimming cost V 0 bases and J 1 base; bases outside gene matches: 3. The CDR3 has 16 amino acids. The CDR3 is CASSYSGTGRQETQYF. The CDR3 DNA is TGTGCCAGCAGTTACTCCGGGACAGGGCGCCAAGAGACCCAGTACTTC.

As DNA, the CDR3 is TGTGCCAGTAGTATAAGCGGGGCTAGCGGGACTGGAGAGCAGTTCTTC. Its translation: CASSISGASGTGEQFF. The chain carries TRBV19 and TRBJ2-1; TRBD2 matches 9 bases. Germline V gene data show CDR1 as LNHDA and CDR2 as SQIVND (reference sequence). Unmatched junction bases numbered 12, after V lost 2 bases and J lost 10 bases. CDR3 length: 16 amino acids.

This chain connects TRBV28 to TRBJ1-1, with 7 bases identical to TRBD1. CDR3 length: 16 residues. Germline V gene data show CDR1 as MDHEN and CDR2 as SYDVKM. V was clipped by 5 bases and J by 4 bases; unmatched bases: 13. In nucleotides, the CDR3 is TGTGCCAGCAGTCCTATCTACAGGGGACGGAGCACTGAAGCTTTCTTT. This encodes CASSPIYRGRSTEAFF.

This clone occurred once. The chain joins TRBV6-1 to TRBJ1-5; 8 bases line up with TRBD1. CDR3 length: 12 residues. The J segment lost 7 bases and the V segment lost 8 bases, leaving 4 bases of the junction unmatched. Germline V gene lookup returns CDR1 MNHNS and CDR2 SASEGT. CDR3 protein: CASVSGGQPQHF. The CDR3 nucleotides are TGTGCCAGCGTATCAGGGGGCCAGCCCCAGCATTTT.

This chain connects TRBV27 to TRBJ2-7; the D is unclear. Germline CDR1 and CDR2: MNHEY and SMNVEV (reference sequence). V was trimmed by 0 bases and J by 0 bases, leaving 6 bases between them. The CDR3 has 14 amino acids. CDR3 DNA: TGTGCCAGCAGTTTATCGGCAGGCTCCTACGAGCAGTACTTC. Its protein is CASSLSAGSYEQYF.

This sequence joins TRBV6-1 and TRBJ1-2; D is possibly TRBD1 (5 bases). The CDR3 length is 15 residues. Trimming left V 1 base short and J 0 bases short, with 9 bases between. CDR1 MNHNS and CDR2 SASEGT come from the germline V gene. The CDR3 DNA reads as TGTGCCAGCAGTGAAGGGGGCAGGCCTAACTATGGCTACACCTTC. Amino acid sequence: CASSEGGRPNYGYTF.

The V and J genes are TRBV10-3 and TRBJ2-3; no definite D call. The germline CDR1 and CDR2 sequences are ENHRY and SYGVKD. The CDR3 length is 16 residues. Trimming removed 0 bases from V and 0 bases from J, with 10 bases in between. The CDR3 DNA reads TGTGCCATCAGTGAGTCGGTAGCTGGGAGCACAGATACGCAGTATTTT. This sequence encodes CAISESVAGSTDTQYF.

The chain's CDR3 is CASTDGSSYNEQFF. The CDR3 nucleotides read TGTGCCAGCACCGACGGGTCTTCCTACAATGAGCAGTTCTTC. V usage is TRBV6-5 and J usage is TRBJ2-1, with D uncertain. Trimming removed 7 bases at V and 1 base at J, with 11 bases between. The CDR3 consists of 14 residues. Germline V gives CDR1 MNHEY, CDR2 SVGAGI.

This chain uses TRBV28 with TRBJ2-2; tentative D call: TRBD1 (6 bases). The CDR3 has 13 amino acids. The V gene lost 6 bases and the J gene lost 6 bases, with 11 bases spanning the gap. The germline V gene encodes CDR1 MDHEN and CDR2 SYDVKM. The CDR3 region is CASSSTGSGELFF. Here the CDR3 DNA reads TGTGCCAGCAGCTCTACAGGGTCCGGGGAGCTGTTTTTT. The complete variable domain, with remaining parts taken from reference TRBV28 and TRBJ2-2, reads DVKVTQSSRYLVKRTGEKVFLECVQDMDHENMFWYRQDPGLGLRLIYFSYDVKMKEKGDIPEGYSVSREKKERFSLILESASTNQTSMYLCASSSTGSGELFFGEGSRLTVL.

The chain carries TRBV11-2 and TRBJ1-1; D not resolved. Germline lookup yields CDR1 SGHAT and CDR2 FQNNGV. This CDR3 is 14 amino acids long. V lost 5 bases to trimming and J lost 3 bases, with 13 bases between them. The CDR3 loop is CASSPAGVYTEAFF. As DNA, the CDR3 is TGTGCCAGCAGCCCAGCCGGGGTATACACTGAAGCTTTCTTT. Drawing the rest from reference TRBV11-2 and TRBJ1-1, the complete variable domain is EAGVAQSPRYKIIEKRQSVAFWCNPISGHATLYWYQQILGQGPKLLIQFQNNGVVDDSQLPKDRFSAERLKGVDSTLKIQPAKLEDSAVYLCASSPAGVYTEAFFGQGTRLTVV.

The chain employs TRBV6-5 and TRBJ2-4, with D perhaps matching TRBD1 (6 bases). The CDR3 runs 15 residues. Trimming left V 6 bases short and J 0 bases short, with 12 bases between. The germline V gene has CDR1 MNHEY and CDR2 SVGAGI. The CDR3 DNA sequence: TGTGCCAGCAGAGGGACACAACTAGCCAAAAACATTCAGTACTTC. Amino acid sequence: CASRGTQLAKNIQYF.

The chain uses TRBV7-2 and TRBJ1-6; possibly TRBD1 for D (6 bases). The CDR3 length is 16 residues. Germline V lookup: CDR1 SGHTA, CDR2 FQGNSA. Trimming left V 5 bases short and J 0 bases short, with 11 bases between. CDR3 sequence reads: CASSRDISSYNSPLHF. DNA for the CDR3: TGTGCCAGCAGCCGGGACATCAGCTCCTATAATTCACCCCTCCACTTT.

V and J are TRBV28 and TRBJ2-3; D unclear. There are 13 residues in the CDR3. Trimming left V 3 bases short and J 1 base short, with 5 bases between. The germline CDR1 and CDR2 sequences are MDHEN and SYDVKM. The CDR3 nucleotides are TGTGCCAGCAGTTTCCGGGGCACAGATACGCAGTATTTT. The encoded protein is CASSFRGTDTQYF. Supplemented by reference TRBV28 and TRBJ2-3, the full variable domain reads DVKVTQSSRYLVKRTGEKVFLECVQDMDHENMFWYRQDPGLGLRLIYFSYDVKMKEKGDIPEGYSVSREKKERFSLILESASTNQTSMYLCASSFRGTDTQYFGPGTRLTVL.